This T cell receptor (beta chain) emerged from a study of T-cell reconstitution after alpha-beta-depleted transplantation in children. The CDR3 has 14 residues. The germline gives CDR1 SGHTA, CDR2 FQGNSA. Trimming removed 6 bases at V and 6 bases at J, with 17 bases between. Preparation of the TCRbeta library involved a method that used unique molecular identifiers. Each CDR3 protein gets one entry after TCRdb re-called the PCR reads with MiXCR. The sample consists of fewer than 500,000 distinct CDR3 sequences, roughly two fifths of them appearing once. Study conclusions and caveats: At one year after transplant, newly produced T cells mostly accounted for T-cell counts and diversity. Several hundred expanded graft clones reportedly were the source of alpha-beta T cells about two months after transplant. Surviving recipient T cells and intrathymic progenitors accounted for some patients' high TCRbeta diversity at day 60.

This clonotype appeared many times. The antigen is undetermined. The sequence derives from a girl aged 2-10 years with aplastic anemia, due to receive a stem cell transplant. The chain carries TRBV7-2 and TRBJ2-5; the D gene is possibly TRBD2 (7 bases). The material was PBMCs, obtained before TCRalphabeta/CD19-depleted stem cell transplant. As DNA, the CDR3 is TGTGCCAGCAGTCCGGGGGGCGCCAGGAAGACCCAGTACTTC. Protein: CASSPGGARKTQYF. The whole variable domain, filled in from reference TRBV7-2 and TRBJ2-5, reads GAGVSQSPSNKVTEKGKDVELRCDPISGHTALYWYRQSLGQGLEFLIYFQGNSAPDKSGLPSDRFSAERTGGSVSTLTIQRTQQEDSAVYLCASSPGGARKTQYFGPGTRLLVL.